This T cell receptor (beta chain) was captured by sequencing in a study of early T cells in non-severe SARS-CoV-2 infection. Study background: The sequenced material was bulk RNA from unsorted whole blood, and its chains were unpaired. Overall study results and limits: Lookups in VDJdb leaned toward anti-spike CD8 responses and missed private and CD4 specificities.

Individual cDNA molecules received unique molecular identifiers. One entry per CDR3 protein results from TCRdb running MiXCR on the 5' RACE reads. The table lists some 39,000 distinct CDR3 sequences, 4% to 4.5% of them singletons, with 2.5% to 3.5% in the top ten. This clonotype came up a few times. Its antigen remains unidentified. The V gene's germline CDR1 is SGHVS and CDR2 FNYEAQ. V shed 0 bases and J shed 6 bases, with 10 bases lying between them. The CDR3 is 14 residues long. The sequence came from an adult who was a healthcare worker with PCR-confirmed SARS-CoV-2 infection or an uninfected control (not recorded which). The rearrangement links TRBV7-6 to TRBJ2-3; tentatively, D is TRBD2 (7 bases). Sequencing input: whole blood. Written as DNA, the CDR3 is TGTGCCAGCAGCTTAGCGGGGGGGCTTGATACGCAGTATTTT. This gives the protein CASSLAGGLDTQYF. Together with reference TRBV7-6 and TRBJ2-3, the CDR3 gives the full variable domain: GAGVSQSPRYKVTKRGQDVALRCDPISGHVSLYWYRQALGQGPEFLTYFNYEAQQDKSGLPNDRFSAERPEGSISTLTIQRTEQRDSAMYRCASSLAGGLDTQYFGPGTRLTVL.